These 21 T cell receptor beta chains originate from one sample sequenced in a study of shared clonotypes between healthy human individuals. Sequencing was performed with immunoSEQ multiplex PCR; in TCRdb, only in-frame clones are kept and a portion is missing. Of 190,000 or so clones detected, approximately 95% appear once; the ten largest clones hold roughly 0.07%. Sequenced material: naive CD4+ T cells sorted from blood. Noted subset: CD45RA+ positively selected. The receptors stem from a young woman in good health.

The chain is built from TRBV30 and TRBJ1-1, with 8 nucleotides matching TRBD1. The CDR3 covers 12 residues. CDR1 and CDR2 (germline): GTSNPN, SVGIG (reference sequence). The junction had 4 bases not matched to a gene; V was cut back by 5 bases and J by 5 bases. CDR3 protein: CAWGTGRTEAFF. DNA for the CDR3: TGTGCCTGGGGGACAGGCAGAACTGAAGCTTTCTTT.

The chain combines TRBV5-4 with TRBJ2-5; no reliable D call. Germline values: CDR1 SGHNT, CDR2 YYREEE (reference sequence). V was clipped by 1 base and J by 3 bases, with 7 bases between them. The CDR3 is made up of 13 amino acids. The CDR3 DNA is TGTGCCAGCAGCTTGTCTAGGGAAGAGACCCAGTACTTC. This sequence encodes CASSLSREETQYF.

The chain carries TRBV7-9 and TRBJ2-7; D remains ambiguous. Between the trimmed V and J ends, which lost 5 bases and 0 bases, there was a span of 14 bases. Germline V CDR1 and CDR2: SEHNR, FQNEAQ (reference sequence). The CDR3 contains 15 residues. The CDR3 reads CASSRIEVSSYEQYF. The DNA of the CDR3 is TGTGCCAGCAGCAGAATAGAGGTTAGCTCCTACGAGCAGTACTTC.

The rearrangement joins TRBV9 to TRBJ2-2, with a tentative D call TRBD1 (6 bases). Trimming took off 4 bases at V and 0 bases at J, with 13 bases between the two ends. The CDR3 loop spans 16 amino acids. Germline-derived CDR1 and CDR2 are SGDLS and YYNGEE. CDR3: CASSSQGYANTGELFF. For the CDR3, the DNA is TGTGCCAGCAGCTCACAGGGATACGCGAACACCGGGGAGCTGTTTTTT.

The chain carries TRBV4-1 and TRBJ2-5; 12 positions agree with TRBD2. From germline, CDR1 is MGHRA and CDR2 YSYEKL. There are 16 residues in the CDR3. With 1 base clipped from V and 5 bases from J, the junction kept 5 bases outside the gene matches. For the CDR3, the DNA is TGCGCCAGCAGCCAAGCGAGACTAGCGGGAGCTGAGACCCAGTACTTC. Its protein product is CASSQARLAGAETQYF.

This sequence joins TRBV5-3 and TRBJ1-5; tentatively, D is TRBD1 (5 bases). TRBV5-3 is classed as an ORF, of uncertain function. The ends were cut back, 4 bases at V and 1 base at J, with 18 bases in the middle. The CDR3 has 17 amino acids. The DNA for the CDR3 is TGTGCCAGAAGCCCGCTTGGAAGGGGAGGGAGCAATCAGCCCCAGCATTTT. Its translation is CARSPLGRGGSNQPQHF.

J is TRBJ1-1 and V is TRBV9; TRBD1 matches at 7 bases. V lost 4 bases, J lost 7 bases, and 7 bases stayed unmatched. Germline V CDR1 and CDR2: SGDLS, YYNGEE. This CDR3 region has 13 residues. CDR3 sequence (DNA): TGTGCCAGCAGCTTGACAGGGATAGGTGAAGCTTTCTTT. Residues: CASSLTGIGEAFF.

V is TRBV28 and J is TRBJ2-7, with a tentative D call TRBD2 (5 bases). Germline CDR1 MDHEN, CDR2 SYDVKM. The CDR3 has 16 amino acids. The V and J ends lost 2 bases and 1 base respectively, with 15 bases between them. Here the CDR3 reads CASSLISGELSYEQYF. The CDR3 coding sequence is TGTGCCAGCAGTTTAATCAGCGGAGAGCTGTCCTACGAGCAGTACTTC.

This chain connects TRBV7-9 to TRBJ1-1; D gene uncertain. V lost 4 bases to trimming and J lost 1 base, with 10 bases between them. Germline V gives CDR1 SEHNR, CDR2 FQNEAQ (reference sequence). The CDR3 extends over 14 amino acids. CDR3 loop: CASSSQVSNTEAFF. The CDR3 region has the DNA TGTGCCAGCAGCTCGCAGGTGTCGAACACTGAAGCTTTCTTT.

The chain combines TRBV2 with TRBJ1-1; 8 positions match TRBD1. Trimming took 6 bases from V and 5 from J; bases not matched to a gene: 11. Per germline, CDR1 SNHLY and CDR2 FYNNEI. This CDR3 is 15 amino acids long. DNA of the CDR3: TGTGCCAGCAGGCCCGGACAGGGTCTCGGGACTGAAGCTTTCTTT. Protein: CASRPGQGLGTEAFF.

This chain links TRBV7-8 with TRBJ1-5, with D tentatively TRBD1 (6 bases). Trimming took off 8 bases at V and 3 bases at J, with 20 bases between the two ends. Germline loops: CDR1 SGHVS, CDR2 FQNEAQ. The CDR3 extends over 16 amino acids. The CDR3 nucleotides read TGTGCCAGCGCATTGGGCAGGGGCGCAATCAATCAGCCCCAGCATTTT. Protein: CASALGRGAINQPQHF.

This sequence joins TRBV29-1 and TRBJ2-1, with D unresolved. The CDR3 has 14 amino acids. Trimming stripped 4 bases from V and 1 base from J, with 11 bases between. CDR1 SQVTM and CDR2 ANQGSEA come from the germline V gene. CDR3 nucleotides: TGCAGCGTTGGTCAGTCCTATTCCTACAATGAGCAGTTCTTC. This encodes CSVGQSYSYNEQFF.

The CDR3 DNA is TGCGCCAGCAGCCAAGCGCCCTGGACAGGGATGGGACTAGCGGGGGTCGAGCAGTACTTC. Its translation: CASSQAPWTGMGLAGVEQYF. The chain is built from TRBV4-1 and TRBJ2-7; 14 nucleotides line up with TRBD2. The CDR3 extends over 20 amino acids. The germline V gene encodes CDR1 MGHRA and CDR2 YSYEKL. J gave up 6 bases and V 1 base, and 17 bases lay outside the gene matches.

V is TRBV30 and J is TRBJ2-7; possible D gene TRBD2, 6 bases. V lost 3 bases and J lost 7, with 19 bases in between. CDR1 is GTSNPN, CDR2 SVGIG, per germline (reference sequence). This CDR3 contains 14 residues. The CDR3 region has the DNA TGTGCCTGGAGCCTCCTGGAGGGGTACGAGGAGCAGTACTTC. It codes for CAWSLLEGYEEQYF.

The chain links TRBV18 to TRBJ1-3, with D hard to call. V was clipped by 5 bases and J by 0 bases, with 17 bases between them. CDR1 and CDR2 from the germline V gene are KGHSH and LQKENI. The CDR3 has 17 amino acids. CDR3 nucleotides: TGTGCCAGCTCAACCTCAGTTTTTAGGAGCTCTGGAAACACCATATATTTT. It codes for CASSTSVFRSSGNTIYF.

This chain joins TRBV11-2 and TRBJ2-2, with D tentatively TRBD1 or TRBD2 (6 bases each). The CDR3 runs to 15 residues. Per the germline V gene, CDR1 is SGHAT and CDR2 is FQNNGV. V lost 5 bases to trimming and J lost 4 bases, with 14 bases between them. CDR3: CASSPTGRSTGELFF. In DNA, the CDR3 is TGTGCCAGCAGCCCAACAGGGAGGAGCACCGGGGAGCTGTTTTTT.

This sequence joins TRBV18 and TRBJ1-3; no clear D gene. Germline CDR1 reads KGHSH; CDR2 reads LQKENI. V lost 3 bases and J 0 bases, leaving 9 bases between the germline ends. The CDR3 contains 15 residues. In DNA form, the CDR3 reads TGTGCCAGCTCACCTGAGGAGGGCTCTGGAAACACCATATATTTT. This encodes CASSPEEGSGNTIYF.

The genes are TRBV6-5 and TRBJ1-1; 7 bases are shared with TRBD1. This CDR3 comprises 15 residues. Trimming removed 0 bases from V and 4 bases from J; junction bases left unmatched: 5. The V gene's germline CDR1 is MNHEY and CDR2 SVGAGI. The CDR3 region is CASSYSNRGVTEAFF. CDR3 nucleotides: TGTGCCAGCAGTTACTCGAACAGGGGCGTCACTGAAGCTTTCTTT.

The rearrangement uses TRBV28 and TRBJ2-1; no reliable D call. Trimming stripped 3 bases from V and 10 bases from J, with 7 bases between. The V gene's germline CDR1 is MDHEN and CDR2 SYDVKM. The CDR3 runs 11 residues. The DNA of the CDR3 is TGTGCCAGCAGTTTCCGGGCCGAGCAGTTCTTC. Protein sequence: CASSFRAEQFF.

The V and J genes are TRBV11-2 and TRBJ2-6; no firm D call. Between the trimmed V and J ends, which lost 5 bases and 4 bases, there was a span of 9 bases. In germline, CDR1 is SGHAT, CDR2 FQNNGV. The CDR3 consists of 14 residues. The CDR3 is CASSLLLGANVLTF. As DNA, the CDR3 is TGTGCCAGCAGCCTGCTTTTAGGGGCCAACGTCCTGACTTTC.

The chain combines TRBV18 with TRBJ2-3; D gene unclear. The CDR3 has 18 amino acids. Trimming removed 1 base at V and 3 bases at J, with 20 bases between. Germline V gives CDR1 KGHSH, CDR2 LQKENI. As DNA, the CDR3 is TGTGCCAGCTCACCACGGGGTGGGGTCCTTACTTGGACAGATACGCAGTATTTT. Translating it yields CASSPRGGVLTWTDTQYF.